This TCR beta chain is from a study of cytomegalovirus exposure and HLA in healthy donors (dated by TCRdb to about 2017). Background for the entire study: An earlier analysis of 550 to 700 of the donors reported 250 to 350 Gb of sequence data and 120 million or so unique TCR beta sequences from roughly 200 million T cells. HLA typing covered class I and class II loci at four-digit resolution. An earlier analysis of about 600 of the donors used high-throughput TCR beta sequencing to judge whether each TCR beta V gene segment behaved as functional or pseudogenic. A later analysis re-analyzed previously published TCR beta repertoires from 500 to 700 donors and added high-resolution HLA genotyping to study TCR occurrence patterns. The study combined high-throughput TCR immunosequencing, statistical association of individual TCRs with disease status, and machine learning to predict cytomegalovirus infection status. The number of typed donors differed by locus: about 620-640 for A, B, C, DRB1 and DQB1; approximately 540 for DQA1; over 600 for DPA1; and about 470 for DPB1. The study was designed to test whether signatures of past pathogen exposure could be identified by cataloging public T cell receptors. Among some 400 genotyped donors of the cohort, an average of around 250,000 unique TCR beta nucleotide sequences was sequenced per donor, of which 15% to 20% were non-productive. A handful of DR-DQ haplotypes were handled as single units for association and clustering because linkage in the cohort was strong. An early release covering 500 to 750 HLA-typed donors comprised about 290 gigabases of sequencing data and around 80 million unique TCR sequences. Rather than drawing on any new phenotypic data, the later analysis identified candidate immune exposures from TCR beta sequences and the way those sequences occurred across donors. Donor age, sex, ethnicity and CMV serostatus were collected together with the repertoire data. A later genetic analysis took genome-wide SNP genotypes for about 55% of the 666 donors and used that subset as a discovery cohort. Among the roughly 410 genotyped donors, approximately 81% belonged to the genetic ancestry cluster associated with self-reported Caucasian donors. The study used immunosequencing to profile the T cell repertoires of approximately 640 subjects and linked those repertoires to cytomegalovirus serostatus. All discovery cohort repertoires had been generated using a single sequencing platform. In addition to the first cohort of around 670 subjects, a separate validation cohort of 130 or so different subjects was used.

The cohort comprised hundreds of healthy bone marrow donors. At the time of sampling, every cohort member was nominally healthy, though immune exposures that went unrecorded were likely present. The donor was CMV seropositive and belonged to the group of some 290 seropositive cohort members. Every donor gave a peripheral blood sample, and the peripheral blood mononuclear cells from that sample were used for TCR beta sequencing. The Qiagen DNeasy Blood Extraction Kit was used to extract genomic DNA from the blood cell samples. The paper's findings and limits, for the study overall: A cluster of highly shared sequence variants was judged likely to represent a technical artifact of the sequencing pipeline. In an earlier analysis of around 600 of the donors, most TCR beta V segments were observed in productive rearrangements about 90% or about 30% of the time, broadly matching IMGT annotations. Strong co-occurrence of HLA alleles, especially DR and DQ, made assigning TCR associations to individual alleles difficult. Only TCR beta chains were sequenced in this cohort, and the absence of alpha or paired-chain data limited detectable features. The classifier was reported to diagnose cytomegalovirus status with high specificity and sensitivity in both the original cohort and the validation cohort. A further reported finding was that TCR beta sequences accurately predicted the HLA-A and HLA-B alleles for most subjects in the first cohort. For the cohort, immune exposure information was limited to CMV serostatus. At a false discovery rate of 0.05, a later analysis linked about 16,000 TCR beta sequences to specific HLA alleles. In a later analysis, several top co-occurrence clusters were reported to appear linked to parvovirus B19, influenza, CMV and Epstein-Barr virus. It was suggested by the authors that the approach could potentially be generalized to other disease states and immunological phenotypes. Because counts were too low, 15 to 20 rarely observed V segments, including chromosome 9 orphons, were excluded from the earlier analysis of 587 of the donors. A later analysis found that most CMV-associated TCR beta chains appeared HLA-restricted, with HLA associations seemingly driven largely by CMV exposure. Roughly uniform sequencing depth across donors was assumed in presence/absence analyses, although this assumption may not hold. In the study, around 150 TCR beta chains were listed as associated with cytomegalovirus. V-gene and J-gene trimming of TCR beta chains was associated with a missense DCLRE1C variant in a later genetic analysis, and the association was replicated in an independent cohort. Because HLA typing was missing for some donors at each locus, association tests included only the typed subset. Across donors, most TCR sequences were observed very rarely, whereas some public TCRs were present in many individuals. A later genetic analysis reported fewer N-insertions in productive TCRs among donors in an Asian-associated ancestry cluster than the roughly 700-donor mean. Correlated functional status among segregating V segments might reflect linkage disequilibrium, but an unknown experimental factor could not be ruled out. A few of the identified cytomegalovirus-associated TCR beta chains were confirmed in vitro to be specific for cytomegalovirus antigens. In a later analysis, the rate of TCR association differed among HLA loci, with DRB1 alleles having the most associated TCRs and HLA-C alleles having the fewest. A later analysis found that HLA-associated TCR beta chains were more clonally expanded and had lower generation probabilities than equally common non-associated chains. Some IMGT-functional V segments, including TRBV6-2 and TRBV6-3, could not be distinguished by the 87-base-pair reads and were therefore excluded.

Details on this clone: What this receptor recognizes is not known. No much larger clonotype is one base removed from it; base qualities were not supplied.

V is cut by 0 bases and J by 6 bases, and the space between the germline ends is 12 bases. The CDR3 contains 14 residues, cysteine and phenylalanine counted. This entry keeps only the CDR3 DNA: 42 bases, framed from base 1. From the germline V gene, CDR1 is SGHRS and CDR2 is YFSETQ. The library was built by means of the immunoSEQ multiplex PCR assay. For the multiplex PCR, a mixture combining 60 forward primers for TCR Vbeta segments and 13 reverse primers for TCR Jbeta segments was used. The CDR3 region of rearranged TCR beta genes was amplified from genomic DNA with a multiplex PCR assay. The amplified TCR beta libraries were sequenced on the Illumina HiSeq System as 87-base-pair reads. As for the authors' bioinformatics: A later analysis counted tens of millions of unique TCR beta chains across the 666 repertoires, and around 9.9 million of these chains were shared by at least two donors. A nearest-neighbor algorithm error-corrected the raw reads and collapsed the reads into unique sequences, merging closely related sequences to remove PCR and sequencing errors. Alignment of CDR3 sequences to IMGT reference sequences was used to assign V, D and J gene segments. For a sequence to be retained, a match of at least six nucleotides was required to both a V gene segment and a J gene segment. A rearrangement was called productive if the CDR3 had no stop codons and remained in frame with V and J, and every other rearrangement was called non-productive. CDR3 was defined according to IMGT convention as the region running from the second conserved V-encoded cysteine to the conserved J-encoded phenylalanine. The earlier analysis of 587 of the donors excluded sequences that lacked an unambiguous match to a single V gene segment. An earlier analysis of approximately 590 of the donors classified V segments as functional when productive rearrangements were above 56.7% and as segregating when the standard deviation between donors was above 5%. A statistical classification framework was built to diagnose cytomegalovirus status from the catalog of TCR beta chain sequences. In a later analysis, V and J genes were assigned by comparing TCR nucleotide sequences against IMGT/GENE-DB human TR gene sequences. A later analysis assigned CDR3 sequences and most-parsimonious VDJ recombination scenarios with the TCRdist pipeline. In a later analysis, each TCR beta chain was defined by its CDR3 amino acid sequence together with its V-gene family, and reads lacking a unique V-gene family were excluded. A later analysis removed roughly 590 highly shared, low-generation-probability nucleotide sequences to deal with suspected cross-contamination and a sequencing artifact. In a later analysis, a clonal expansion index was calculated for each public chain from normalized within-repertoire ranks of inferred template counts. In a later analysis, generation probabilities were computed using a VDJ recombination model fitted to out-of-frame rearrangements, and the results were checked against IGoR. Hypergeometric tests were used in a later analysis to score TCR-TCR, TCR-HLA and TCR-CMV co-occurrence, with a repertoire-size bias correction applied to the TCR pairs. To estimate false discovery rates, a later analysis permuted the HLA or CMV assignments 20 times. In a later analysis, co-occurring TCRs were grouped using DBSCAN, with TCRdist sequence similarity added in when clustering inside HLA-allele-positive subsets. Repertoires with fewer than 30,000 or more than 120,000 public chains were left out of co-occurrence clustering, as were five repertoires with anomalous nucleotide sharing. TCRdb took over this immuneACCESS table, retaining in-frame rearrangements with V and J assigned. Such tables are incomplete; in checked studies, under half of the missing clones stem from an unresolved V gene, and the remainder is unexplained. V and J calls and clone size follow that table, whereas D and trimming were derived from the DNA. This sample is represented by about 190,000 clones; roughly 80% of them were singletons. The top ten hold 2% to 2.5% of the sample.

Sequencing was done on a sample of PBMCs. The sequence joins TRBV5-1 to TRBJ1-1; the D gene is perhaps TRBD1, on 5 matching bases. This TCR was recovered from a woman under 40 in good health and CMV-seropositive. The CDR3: CASSLESGVAEAFF. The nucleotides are TGCGCCAGCAGCTTGGAATCGGGGGTCGCTGAAGCTTTCTTT.